The subject of this entry is one T cell receptor beta chain. Its specific antigen is unknown. Per-base qualities were not stored, and no clone one base away is much larger. This specimen comes from a study of blood T cell repertoires in COVID-19 (dated by TCRdb to 2019 to 2021). For the study in its entirety: Samples covering the acute and convalescent phases of COVID-19 were provided by collaborators in the United States, Italy and Spain. Where available, HLA class I and class II types were taken from metadata supplied by the sample provider and were not determined by assay-based typing. The dataset comprised deeply sampled blood TCRbeta repertoires from subjects exposed to, actively infected with, or recovered from COVID-19. Nearly every sample came with metadata listing a de-identified subject ID, COVID-19 status, age in years and sex. Samples came from the ongoing ImmuneRACE study (first 160 participants) plus 1,254 subjects from 6 global collaborators. The prospective study material was composed of cDNA or gDNA derived from T cells, B-cell-depleted T cells, or PBMCs. The repertoires were made available in a free public database intended to serve as a resource for research on the immune response to SARS-CoV-2.

Collaborating institutions collected whole blood in K2EDTA tubes following their own protocols. For TCRbeta analysis, collaborators shipped samples in one of three forms: frozen whole blood, isolated PBMCs, or DNA extracted from either of those sample types. TCRbeta CDR3 regions were amplified from genomic DNA using the immunoSEQ Assay, a bias-controlled multiplex PCR. Turning to the authors' computational methods: Within the assay, amplification of reference gene primers was used to estimate how many nucleated cells each sample contained. To quantify the absolute abundance of each unique TCRbeta CDR3 rearrangement, sequence reads were collapsed and filtered. For each sample, productive Simpson clonality was calculated as the square root of Simpson's diversity index over productive rearrangements. Here the immuneACCESS table is served through TCRdb, limited to in-frame sequences with V and J called. Missing clones are a known gap in these copies; in checked studies unresolved V genes cover under half, and the rest lacks a known reason. The DNA gave D and trimming, while V, J and clone size come from that table. Here the sample has about 200,000 clones; 84% occur a single time. Roughly 4.6% of the sample is taken by the ten largest.

Results and caveats for the whole study, not just this receptor: Clinical and demographic metadata were provided uncurated, with the amount varying by source and participant.

CDR1 and CDR2 (MGHRA, YSYEKL) derive from the germline V gene. Including the terminal cysteine and phenylalanine, the CDR3 comprises 18 residues. The read is trimmed to its CDR3 DNA, 54 bases read in frame from base 1. Germline trimming: 2 bases from V, 3 bases from J; junction bases outside gene matches: 15. The TCR sequence derives from a woman aged 70-85 years with active or convalescent COVID-19. Sequenced: peripheral blood. The chain joins TRBV4-1 to TRBJ1-1; 7 junctional bases match TRBD1. The DNA is TGCGCCAGCAGCCAAAACGAGGGGGCGTCGATTTATGACACTGAAGCTTTCTTT. It codes for CASSQNEGASIYDTEAFF.